These T cell receptor beta chains were read from a single sample in a study of T cells in Graves' hyperthyroidism and ophthalmopathy. A single record per CDR3 protein comes from TCRdb applying MiXCR to the multiplex PCR reads. The data hold some 300,000 distinct CDR3 sequences, with around 13% observed a single time. Sequenced sample: blood. The receptors shown here come from a woman aged 40 to 50 with Graves' hyperthyroidism. CDR3s include the opening cysteine and the closing phenylalanine or tryptophan. The order of the fields is clone size, V gene, J gene, D gene, CDR3 DNA, CDR3 protein. A D gene is named only where the DNA matches it firmly. Not all rows give a size; the values are once, few, many and, for expanded clones, a class.

many	TRBV2	TRBJ2-1	TRBD2	TGTGCCAGCACTAGCGGGTACAATGAGCAGTTCTTC	CASTSGYNEQFF
many	TRBV5-8	TRBJ1-3	.	TGTGCCAGCAGCTTGGCCGTCGGCCCCACTGGAAACACCATATATTTT	CASSLAVGPTGNTIYF
many	TRBV7-8	TRBJ2-3	TRBD2	TGTGCCAGCAGCTTTCTACCGGGACTAGCTCCAACAGATACGCAGTATTTT	CASSFLPGLAPTDTQYF
many	TRBV7-9	TRBJ1-5	.	TGTGCCAGCAGCTCCCAGGGTGGAGTTGATCAGCCCCAGCATTTT	CASSSQGGVDQPQHF
few	TRBV5-1	TRBJ2-1	TRBD1	TGCGCCAGCAGCCTCGATCCGGGACAGGGGGCTATGAAGTCGTTCTTC	CASSLDPGQGAMKSFF
few	TRBV12-3/TRBV12-4	TRBJ2-7	TRBD2	TGTGCCAGCAGTTTAGTCGCCGGGACTAGCGGGGGAAAAATCTACGAGCAGTACTTC	CASSLVAGTSGGKIYEQYF
many	TRBV2	TRBJ1-2	.	TGTGCCTGGCGGGGGAATACTAACTATGGCTACACCTTC	CAWRGNTNYGYTF
many	TRBV6-1	TRBJ1-1	.	TGTGCCAGCAGTGTTGGCAGCCTGAACACTGAAGCTTTCTTT	CASSVGSLNTEAFF
few	TRBV5-1	TRBJ2-3	.	TGCGCCAGCAGCCCTGACAGGCCCGGGAGTTATAGGGGCACAGATACGCAGTATTTT	CASSPDRPGSYRGTDTQYF
many	TRBV2	TRBJ2-7	TRBD1	TGTGCCAGCAGTGGACAGGGGGGATCCTACGAGCAGTACTTC	CASSGQGGSYEQYF
many	TRBV24-1	TRBJ2-1	.	TGTGCCACCAGCATGGGCGGTTGGGAACCCCAGAGCTCCTACAATGAGCAGTTCTTC	CATSMGGWEPQSSYNEQFF
.	TRBV28	TRBJ2-6	.	TGTGCCAGCAGTATCCCCGGGCCGGGGTCCGGGGCCAACGTCCTGACTTTC	CASSIPGPGSGANVLTF
.	TRBV11-2	TRBJ2-5	.	TGTGCCAGCCCCTCGGGGACACAGAAAGAGACCCAGTACTTC	CASPSGTQKETQYF
many	TRBV28	TRBJ1-2	.	TGTGCCAGCAGTTTAGGCCGTGGCTACACCTTC	CASSLGRGYTF
many	TRBV28	TRBJ2-2	.	TGTGCCAGCAGAGAACAGGGAAGGACCGGGGAGCTGTTTTTT	CASREQGRTGELFF
.	TRBV3-1	TRBJ2-1	.	TGTGCCAGCCATCAGTACCGAGGGAGTGAGCAGTTCTTC	CASHQYRGSEQFF
many	TRBV29-1	TRBJ2-3	.	TGCAGCGTTACCCAGGCTTCAGTAGGAGATACGCAGTATTTT	CSVTQASVGDTQYF
large	TRBV10-3	TRBJ1-5	TRBD1	TGTGCCATCTCCCGGGACAGCGGGGCGGGCAATCAGCCCCAGCATTTT	CAISRDSGAGNQPQHF
many	TRBV20-1	TRBJ1-5	.	TGCAGTGCTAGAGCCCAGCCGGGGGAGGATCAGCCCCAGCATTTT	CSARAQPGEDQPQHF
.	TRBV5-1	TRBJ2-2	.	TGCGCCAGCAGTTTGAAAATGGGGGATCTGGACACCGGGGAGCTGTTTTTT	CASSLKMGDLDTGELFF
many	TRBV7-9	TRBJ1-4	.	TGTGCCAGCAGCCTACCATCCGGGTCAGGGGAAAAACTGTTTTTT	CASSLPSGSGEKLFF
many	TRBV20-1	TRBJ2-3	TRBD2	TGCAGTGCTAGAAGTAGCGGGAGGGCCGGGAGCACAGATACGCAGTATTTT	CSARSSGRAGSTDTQYF
.	TRBV5-6	TRBJ1-1	.	TGTGCCAGCAGCTTGTCAGGGGAGACTGAAGCTTTCTTT	CASSLSGETEAFF
many	TRBV7-9	TRBJ1-2	.	TGTGCCAGCAGCGCAGCAGGAATTAACTATGGCTACACCTTC	CASSAAGINYGYTF
.	TRBV29-1	TRBJ1-1	.	TGCAGCGTTAACCGGGACGCTCTAGCTTTCTTT	CSVNRDALAFF
.	TRBV19	TRBJ2-1	TRBD2	TGTGCCAGTAGTCTCCCTAGCGTGGGAGGGGTGGATGAGCAGTCCTTC	CASSLPSVGGVDEQSF
.	TRBV12-3/TRBV12-4	TRBJ2-1	TRBD2	TGTGCCAGCACCACTAGCGGGAGGGCCTCTTCCTACAATGAGCAGTTCTTC	CASTTSGRASSYNEQFF
many	TRBV6-1	TRBJ2-7	TRBD1	TGTGCCAGCAGTACCGCCGGGACAGGCTCCTACGAGCAGTACTTC	CASSTAGTGSYEQYF
many	TRBV20-1	TRBJ2-1	TRBD2	TGCAGTGCCAAGAGGACTAGCGGGAAACTTACCTACAATGAGCAGTTCTTC	CSAKRTSGKLTYNEQFF
few	TRBV20-1	TRBJ2-1	TRBD2	TGCAGTGCTAGAGACCCGGTAGCGGGTTACAATGAGCAGTTCTTC	CSARDPVAGYNEQFF
.	TRBV3-1	TRBJ2-1	TRBD2	TGTGCCAGCAGCCGGACTAGAAATGAGCAGTTCTTC	CASSRTRNEQFF
.	TRBV20-1	TRBJ2-4	TRBD1	TGCAGTGCTGGACAGGGGCGGAACATTCAGTACTTC	CSAGQGRNIQYF
few	TRBV28	TRBJ1-5	.	TGTGCCAGCAGTTGGCAGGGGACCCATCAGCCCCAGCATTTT	CASSWQGTHQPQHF
many	TRBV2	TRBJ1-5	.	TGTGCCAGCAGTGCTGACAGGAGCAATCAGCCCCAGCATTTT	CASSADRSNQPQHF
many	TRBV11-3	TRBJ2-5	.	TGTGCCAGCTCACGCCCGGCCTCGGGGCAAGAGACCCAGTACTTC	CASSRPASGQETQYF
few	TRBV4-1	TRBJ1-1	TRBD1	TGCGCCAGCAGCCAAGCACAGGGGATGATGGGGGGACTGAACACTGAAGCTTTCTTT	CASSQAQGMMGGLNTEAFF
many	TRBV29-1	TRBJ2-5	.	TGCAGCGTTGGCGCGAGTTCGGAAGAGACCCAGTACTTC	CSVGASSEETQYF